These 5 T cell receptor beta chains came from one sample sequenced in a study of T cells in localized non-small cell lung cancer. Profiled with immunoSEQ multiplex PCR; TCRdb holds only in-frame clones, not every one. Found here are about 33,000 clones, 90% of them singletons; the top ten hold around 4.1%. This specimen consisted of peripheral blood, obtained before any cancer treatment. The source of these receptors is a man aged 40 to 69 with stage I lung adenocarcinoma.

The V gene is TRBV20-1, the J gene TRBJ2-1; D remains ambiguous. Deletions cut 3 bases from V and 7 bases from J, with 4 bases between. This CDR3 spans 10 amino acids. CDR1 DFQATT and CDR2 SNEGSKA come from the germline V gene (reference sequence). For the CDR3, the DNA is TGCAGTGCTAGCTGGAATGAGCAGTTCTTC. This encodes CSASWNEQFF.

The rearrangement links TRBV19 to TRBJ2-5; 7 positions agree with TRBD1. The J call may be mistaken, given a closer DNA end match to TRBJ2-7. The CDR3 spans 15 residues. Germline CDR1 LNHDA, CDR2 SQIVND (reference sequence). In nucleotides, the CDR3 is TGTGCCAGTAGTATAGGTCCGGGACAGACCTACGAGCAGTACTTC. This sequence encodes CASSIGPGQTYEQYF.

The J gene is TRBJ1-1, the V gene TRBV11-2, with a tentative D call TRBD1 (5 bases). Germline CDR1 SGHAT, CDR2 FQNNGV. This CDR3 spans 15 amino acids. V dropped 2 bases and J dropped 5 bases, with 15 bases sitting between them. The CDR3 region has the DNA TGTGCCAGCAGCTTAATGCAGGGTGTCGGAACTGAAGCTTTCTTT. It translates to CASSLMQGVGTEAFF.

This clone is a singleton in its sample. The chain joins TRBV6-1 to TRBJ2-1; D uncertain. Germline V lookup: CDR1 MNHNS, CDR2 SASEGT. The CDR3 loop spans 12 amino acids. V was shortened by 0 bases and J by 7 bases, with 4 bases between the two germline ends. CDR3 DNA: TGTGCCAGCAGTGAAGCTCATAATGAGCAGTTCTTC. It encodes CASSEAHNEQFF.

J is TRBJ2-5 and V is TRBV9; D is unresolved. This CDR3 comprises 13 residues. V was trimmed by 0 bases and J by 3 bases, leaving 6 bases between them. Germline V gene lookup returns CDR1 SGDLS and CDR2 YYNGEE. In DNA, the CDR3 is TGTGCCAGCAGCGTAGGGTCTAAAGAGACCCAGTACTTC. This codes for CASSVGSKETQYF.